This T cell receptor (beta chain) was documented in a study of post-analysis software for immune sequencing data. Study-wide background: Progressive-relapsing, secondary progressive and relapsing-remitting multiple sclerosis were among the disease courses included. General study points: When compared against controls, multiple sclerosis patients showed significantly lower normalized Chao1 diversity. Patients had higher frequencies than controls of about five TRBV segments, including TRBV5-6, TRBV5-1 and TRBV20-1. F measure showed strong co-clustering of same-batch samples.

The CDR3 loop spans 15 amino acids. The germline CDR1 and CDR2 sequences are ENHRY and SYGVKD. With 3 bases removed from V and 4 bases from J, the gap between germline ends came to 15 bases. Prepared libraries of TCR beta cDNA carried unique molecular identifiers. T cells numbering about 0.85 to 10 million yielded cDNA molecules that totaled roughly 500,000. Each CDR3 protein is one row after TCRdb ran MiXCR on the PCR reads. The table records some 450,000 distinct CDR3 sequences, approximately 46% of them present only once. In regard to this clonotype: Its antigen is as yet unknown.

This chain links TRBV10-3 with TRBJ2-5; the D is unclear. The TCR comes from a girl aged 10-17 years with multiple sclerosis. The specimen sequenced was blood. The CDR3 region is CAISDLAYKGETQYF. The CDR3 DNA reads as TGTGCCATCAGTGACCTGGCCTACAAGGGAGAGACCCAGTACTTC.